This TCR beta chain is drawn from a study of blood T cell repertoires in COVID-19. Overall study: Some COVID-19 samples were acute and others convalescent; all came from the United States, Italy and Spain. T cells, B-cell-depleted T cells, or PBMCs provided the cDNA or gDNA that served as material.

Repertoires were generated with immunoSEQ multiplex PCR, while TCRdb's copy carries only in-frame clones and drops some. The sample yields about 87,000 clones, around 87% seen once. V lost 3 bases and J 3 bases, leaving 8 bases between the germline ends. CDR3 size: 13 residues. Germline V gene lookup returns CDR1 MNHNY and CDR2 SVGAGI (reference sequence). This clone was recorded a few times. The TCR comes from a man aged 35 to 55 with acute or convalescent COVID-19. The V gene is TRBV6-6, the J gene TRBJ1-2; tentative D call: TRBD1 (6 bases). Specimen: peripheral blood. CDR3 loop: CASSYSGDYGYTF. The CDR3 DNA reads as TGTGCCAGCAGTTATTCAGGGGACTATGGCTACACCTTC.